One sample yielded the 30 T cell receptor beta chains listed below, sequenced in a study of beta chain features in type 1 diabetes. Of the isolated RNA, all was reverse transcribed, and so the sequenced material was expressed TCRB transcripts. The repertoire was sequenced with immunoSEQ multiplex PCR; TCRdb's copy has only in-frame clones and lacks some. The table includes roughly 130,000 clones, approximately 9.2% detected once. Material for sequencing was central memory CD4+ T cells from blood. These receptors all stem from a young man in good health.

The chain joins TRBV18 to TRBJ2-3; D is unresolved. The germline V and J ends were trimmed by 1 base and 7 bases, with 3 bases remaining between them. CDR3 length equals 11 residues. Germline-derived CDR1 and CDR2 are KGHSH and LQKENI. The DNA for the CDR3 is TGTGCCAGCTCACCACATAATACGCAGTATTTT. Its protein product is CASSPHNTQYF. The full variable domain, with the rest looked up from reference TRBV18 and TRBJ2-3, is NAGVMQNPRHLVRRRGQEARLRCSPMKGHSHVYWYRQLPEEGLKFMVYLQKENIIDESGMPKERFSAEFPKEGPSILRIQQVVRGDSAAYFCASSPHNTQYFGPGTRLTVL.

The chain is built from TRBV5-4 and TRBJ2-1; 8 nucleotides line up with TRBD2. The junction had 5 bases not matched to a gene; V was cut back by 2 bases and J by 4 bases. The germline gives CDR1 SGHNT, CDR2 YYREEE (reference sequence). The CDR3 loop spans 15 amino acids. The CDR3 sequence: CASSFSSGLYNEQFF. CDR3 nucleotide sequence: TGTGCCAGCAGCTTCTCTAGCGGGTTGTACAATGAGCAGTTCTTC.

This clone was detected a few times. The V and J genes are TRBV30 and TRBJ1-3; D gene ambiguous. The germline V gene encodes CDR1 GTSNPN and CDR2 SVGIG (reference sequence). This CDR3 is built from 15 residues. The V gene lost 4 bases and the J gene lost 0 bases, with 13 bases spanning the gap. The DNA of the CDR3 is TGTGCCTGGACACCCTCGGGAAACTCTGGAAACACCATATATTTT. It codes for CAWTPSGNSGNTIYF.

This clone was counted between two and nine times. CDR3: CASSMGRLQTQYF. Written as DNA, the CDR3 is TGTGCCAGCAGTATGGGGCGGCTTCAGACCCAGTACTTC. V usage is TRBV7-8 and J usage is TRBJ2-5, with a possible D match to TRBD1 (5 bases). CDR1 SGHVS and CDR2 FQNEAQ come from the germline V gene. Trimming pared 6 bases from V and 6 bases from J, leaving 14 bases between. The CDR3 sequence is 13 residues long.

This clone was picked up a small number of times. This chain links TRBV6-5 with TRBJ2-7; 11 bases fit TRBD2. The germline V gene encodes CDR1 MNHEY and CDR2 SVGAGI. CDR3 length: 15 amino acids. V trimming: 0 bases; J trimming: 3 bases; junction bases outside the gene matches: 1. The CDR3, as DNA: TGTGCCAGCAGTTACTCGACTAGCGGGGTCTACGAGCAGTACTTC. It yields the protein CASSYSTSGVYEQYF.

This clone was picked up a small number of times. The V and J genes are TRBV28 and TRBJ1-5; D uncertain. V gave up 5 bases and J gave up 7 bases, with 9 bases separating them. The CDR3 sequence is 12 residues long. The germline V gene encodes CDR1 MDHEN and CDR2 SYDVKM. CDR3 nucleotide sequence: TGTGCCAGCAGTCAGAATTGGCAGCCCCAGCATTTT. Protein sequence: CASSQNWQPQHF.

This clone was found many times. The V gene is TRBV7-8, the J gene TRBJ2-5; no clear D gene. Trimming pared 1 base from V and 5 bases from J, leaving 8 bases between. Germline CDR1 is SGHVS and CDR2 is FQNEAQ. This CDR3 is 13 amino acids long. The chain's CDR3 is CASSLGPVETQYF. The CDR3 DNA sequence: TGTGCCAGCAGCTTAGGGCCCGTGGAGACCCAGTACTTC. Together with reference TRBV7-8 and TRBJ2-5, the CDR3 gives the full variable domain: GAGVSQSPRYKVAKRGQDVALRCDPISGHVSLFWYQQALGQGPEFLTYFQNEAQLDKSGLPSDRFFAERPEGSVSTLKIQRTQQEDSAVYLCASSLGPVETQYFGPGTRLLVL.

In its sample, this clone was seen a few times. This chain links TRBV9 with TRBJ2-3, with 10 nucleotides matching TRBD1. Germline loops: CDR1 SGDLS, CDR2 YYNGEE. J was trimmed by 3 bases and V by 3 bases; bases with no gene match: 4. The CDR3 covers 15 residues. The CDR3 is CASSGRTGGTDTQYF. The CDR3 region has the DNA TGTGCCAGCAGCGGGCGGACAGGGGGGACAGATACGCAGTATTTT.

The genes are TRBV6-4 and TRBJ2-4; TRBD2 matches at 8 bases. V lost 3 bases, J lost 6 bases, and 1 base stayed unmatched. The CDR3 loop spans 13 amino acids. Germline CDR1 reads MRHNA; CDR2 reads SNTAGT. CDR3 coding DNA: TGTGCCAGCAGTGAAAGCGGGGGAAACATTCAGTACTTC. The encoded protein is CASSESGGNIQYF.

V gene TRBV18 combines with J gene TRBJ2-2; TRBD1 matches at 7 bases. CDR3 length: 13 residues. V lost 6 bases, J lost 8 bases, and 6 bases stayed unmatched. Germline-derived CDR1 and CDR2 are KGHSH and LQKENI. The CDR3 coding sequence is TGTGCCAGCTCTCAAGGGACAGCGGGGGAGCTGTTTTTT. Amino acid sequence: CASSQGTAGELFF.

DNA of the CDR3: TGCGCCAGCAGCCAAGTGTGGGGCGCAGAGACCCAGTACTTC. It encodes CASSQVWGAETQYF. This rearrangement joins TRBV4-3 to TRBJ2-5; weak D call: TRBD1 (5 bases). CDR1 LGHNA and CDR2 YSLEER come from the germline V gene. Trimming removed 1 base from V and 4 bases from J, with 10 bases in between. The CDR3 sequence is 14 residues long.

In DNA, the CDR3 is TGTGCCAGCAGTCGGGCGGGGAGCACAGATACGCAGTATTTT. Translated, it gives CASSRAGSTDTQYF. The V gene is TRBV6-6, the J gene TRBJ2-3; D is possibly TRBD2 (6 bases). Germline-derived CDR1 and CDR2 are MNHNY and SVGAGI (reference sequence). The CDR3 sequence is 14 residues long. V was cut by 5 bases and J by 0 bases, with 9 bases left in between.

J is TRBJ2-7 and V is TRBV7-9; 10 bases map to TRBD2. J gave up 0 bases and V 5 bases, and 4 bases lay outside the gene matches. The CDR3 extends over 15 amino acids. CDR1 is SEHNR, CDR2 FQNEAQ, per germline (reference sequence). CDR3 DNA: TGTGCCAGCAGCCCTAGCGGGGGAAGCTCCTACGAGCAGTACTTC. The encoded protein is CASSPSGGSSYEQYF.

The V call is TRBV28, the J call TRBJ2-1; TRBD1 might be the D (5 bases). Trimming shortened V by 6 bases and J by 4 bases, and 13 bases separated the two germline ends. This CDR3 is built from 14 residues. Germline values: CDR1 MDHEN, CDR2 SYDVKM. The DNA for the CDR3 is TGTGCCAGCAGGCTAGGGGTTGGGTACAATGAGCAGTTCTTC. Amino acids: CASRLGVGYNEQFF.

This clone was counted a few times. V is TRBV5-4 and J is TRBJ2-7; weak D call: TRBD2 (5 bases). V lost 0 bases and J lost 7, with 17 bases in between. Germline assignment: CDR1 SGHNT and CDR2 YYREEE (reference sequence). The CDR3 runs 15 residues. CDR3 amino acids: CASSLGTRGALEQYF. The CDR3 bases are TGTGCCAGCAGCTTGGGGACTCGGGGTGCCTTAGAGCAGTACTTC.

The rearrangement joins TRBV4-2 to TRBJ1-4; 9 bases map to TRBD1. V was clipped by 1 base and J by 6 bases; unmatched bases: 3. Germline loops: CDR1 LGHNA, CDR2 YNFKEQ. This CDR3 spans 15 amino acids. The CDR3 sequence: CASSQGDREDEKLFF. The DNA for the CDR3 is TGTGCCAGCAGCCAAGGGGACAGGGAGGATGAAAAACTGTTTTTT.

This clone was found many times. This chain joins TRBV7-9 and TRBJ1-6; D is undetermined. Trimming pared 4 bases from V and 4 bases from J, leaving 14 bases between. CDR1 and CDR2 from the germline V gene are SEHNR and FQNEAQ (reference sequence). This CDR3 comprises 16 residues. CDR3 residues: CASSSWREMYNSPLHF. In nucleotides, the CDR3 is TGTGCCAGCAGCTCGTGGAGGGAGATGTATAATTCACCCCTCCACTTT.

In nucleotides, the CDR3 is TGCGCCAGCAGCCAAGACAGAAACACCATATATTTT. Protein product: CASSQDRNTIYF. The rearrangement joins TRBV4-1 to TRBJ1-3; D not resolved. The CDR3 length is 12 residues. The germline V gene encodes CDR1 MGHRA and CDR2 YSYEKL. V lost 0 bases and J 5 bases, leaving 2 bases between the germline ends.

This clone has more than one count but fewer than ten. Here the CDR3 reads CASSYSGSGGTYEQYF. CDR3 nucleotide sequence: TGTGCCAGCAGTTACTCGGGCAGCGGGGGCACCTACGAGCAGTACTTC. The rearrangement links TRBV6-5 to TRBJ2-7; TRBD2 agrees at 8 bases. J was trimmed by 2 bases and V by 0 bases; bases with no gene match: 6. CDR3 length equals 16 residues. Germline CDR1 is MNHEY and CDR2 is SVGAGI.

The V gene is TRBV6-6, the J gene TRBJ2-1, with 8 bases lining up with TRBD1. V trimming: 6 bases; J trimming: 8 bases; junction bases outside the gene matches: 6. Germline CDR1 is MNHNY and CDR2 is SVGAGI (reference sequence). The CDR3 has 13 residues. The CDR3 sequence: CASSPDRAYEQFF. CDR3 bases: TGTGCCAGCAGCCCGGACAGGGCGTATGAGCAGTTCTTC.

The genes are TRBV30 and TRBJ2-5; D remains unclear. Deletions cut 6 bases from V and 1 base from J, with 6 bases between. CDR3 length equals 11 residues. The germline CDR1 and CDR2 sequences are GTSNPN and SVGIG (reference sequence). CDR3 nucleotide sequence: TGTGCCTGTATGTTCCAAGAGACCCAGTACTTC. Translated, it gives CACMFQETQYF.

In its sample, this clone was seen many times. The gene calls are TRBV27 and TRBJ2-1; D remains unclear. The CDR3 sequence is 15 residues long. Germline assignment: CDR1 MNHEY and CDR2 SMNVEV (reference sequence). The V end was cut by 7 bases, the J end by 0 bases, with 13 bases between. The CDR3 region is CASNAAPLSYNEQFF. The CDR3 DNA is TGTGCCAGCAATGCAGCGCCCCTCTCCTACAATGAGCAGTTCTTC.

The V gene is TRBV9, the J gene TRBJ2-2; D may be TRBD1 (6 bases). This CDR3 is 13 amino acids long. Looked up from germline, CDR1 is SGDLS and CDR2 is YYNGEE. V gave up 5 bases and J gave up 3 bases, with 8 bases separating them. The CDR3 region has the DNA TGTGCCAGCAGTGGGGGCGACACCGGGGAGCTGTTTTTT. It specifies CASSGGDTGELFF.

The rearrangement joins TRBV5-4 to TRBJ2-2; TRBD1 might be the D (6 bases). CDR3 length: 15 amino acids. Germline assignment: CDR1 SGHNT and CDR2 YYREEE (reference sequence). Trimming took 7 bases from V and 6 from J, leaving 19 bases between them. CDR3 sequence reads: CASGTTGSRAGELFF. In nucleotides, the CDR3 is TGTGCCAGCGGGACAACAGGGTCGCGAGCCGGGGAGCTGTTTTTT.

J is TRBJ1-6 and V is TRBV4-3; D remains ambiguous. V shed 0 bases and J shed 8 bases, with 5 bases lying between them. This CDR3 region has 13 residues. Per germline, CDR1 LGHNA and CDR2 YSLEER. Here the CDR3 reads CASSQDYHSPLHF. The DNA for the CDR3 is TGCGCCAGCAGCCAAGATTATCATTCACCCCTCCACTTT.

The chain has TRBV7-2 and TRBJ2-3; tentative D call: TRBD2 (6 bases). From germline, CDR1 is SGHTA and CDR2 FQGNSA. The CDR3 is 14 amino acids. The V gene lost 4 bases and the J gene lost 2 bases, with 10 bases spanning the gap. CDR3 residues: CASSSGLLTDTQYF. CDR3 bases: TGTGCCAGCAGCTCGGGACTCCTCACAGATACGCAGTATTTT.

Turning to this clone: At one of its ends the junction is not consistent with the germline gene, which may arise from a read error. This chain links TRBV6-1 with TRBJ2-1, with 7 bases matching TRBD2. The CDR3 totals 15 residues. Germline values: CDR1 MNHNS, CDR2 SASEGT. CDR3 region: CASREGGGSNNEQFF. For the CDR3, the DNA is TGTGCCAGCAGGGAAGGCGGGGGATCGAACAATGAGCAGTTCTTC.

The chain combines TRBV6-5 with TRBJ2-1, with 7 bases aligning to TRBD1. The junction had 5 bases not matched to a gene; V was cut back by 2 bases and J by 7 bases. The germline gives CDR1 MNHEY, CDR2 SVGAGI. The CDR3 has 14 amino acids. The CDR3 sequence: CASSYGTATNEQFF. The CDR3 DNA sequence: TGTGCCAGCAGTTACGGGACAGCCACTAATGAGCAGTTCTTC.

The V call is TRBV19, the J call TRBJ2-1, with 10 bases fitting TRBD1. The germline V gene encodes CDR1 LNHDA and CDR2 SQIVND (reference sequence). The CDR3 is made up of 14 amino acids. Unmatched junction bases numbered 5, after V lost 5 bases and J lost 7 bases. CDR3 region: CASSQDRGSNEQFF. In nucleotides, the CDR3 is TGTGCCAGTAGTCAGGACAGGGGGTCGAATGAGCAGTTCTTC.

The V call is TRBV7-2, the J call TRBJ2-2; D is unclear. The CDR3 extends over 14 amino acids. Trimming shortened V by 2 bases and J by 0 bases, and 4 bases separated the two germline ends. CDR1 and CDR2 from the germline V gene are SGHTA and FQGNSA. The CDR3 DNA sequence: TGTGCCAGCAGCTTATTCTCGAACACCGGGGAGCTGTTTTTT. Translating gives CASSLFSNTGELFF.